The 12 T cell receptor beta chains given below trace back to one sample, sequenced in a study of blood T cells in healthy people across ages. Sample-barcoded 5' priming and a J-beta primer mix drove a second PCR of 7 to 11 cycles. TCRdb redid the calling of the 5' RACE reads with MiXCR, one entry per CDR3 protein. Of about 1.5 million distinct CDR3 sequences in the sample, approximately 42% were seen once. The sequenced sample was blood. The receptors were sampled from a young woman in good health.

The chain uses TRBV27 and TRBJ2-3, with 10 bases lining up with TRBD2. CDR3 length: 16 amino acids. Germline CDR1 reads MNHEY; CDR2 reads SMNVEV (reference sequence). J was trimmed by 1 base and V by 7 bases; bases with no gene match: 8. The CDR3 coding sequence is TGTGCCAGCATCCTTCTTCTAGCGGGAGGCACAGATACGCAGTATTTT. Encoded protein: CASILLLAGGTDTQYF.

The chain has TRBV5-1 and TRBJ1-2; 10 bases are a match to TRBD1. Germline CDR1 is SGHRS and CDR2 is YFSETQ. The CDR3 covers 16 residues. J gave up 2 bases and V 3 bases, and 7 bases lay outside the gene matches. CDR3 in DNA: TGCGCCAGCAGCTCCATGACAGGGGGCCGGAACTATGGCTACACCTTC. Residues: CASSSMTGGRNYGYTF.

J is TRBJ1-1 and V is TRBV20-1; a weak D match, TRBD1 (5 bases). The CDR3 runs to 13 residues. Deletions cut 1 base from V and 10 bases from J, with 16 bases between. CDR1 is DFQATT, CDR2 SNEGSKA, per germline (reference sequence). CDR3 bases: TGCAGTGCTAGAGCTTCCGGCGCCGGGGGAGCTTTCTTT. Amino acids: CSARASGAGGAFF.

This clonotype has more than one count but fewer than ten. The V gene is TRBV6-2 or TRBV6-3, the J gene TRBJ2-4; a possible D gene is TRBD2 (5 bases). This CDR3 spans 13 amino acids. Germline values: CDR1 MNHEY, CDR2 SVGEGT. V was clipped by 5 bases and J by 13 bases, with 18 bases between them. CDR3 region: CASSPGVLVRQYF. The CDR3 coding sequence is TGTGCCAGCAGTCCCGGGGTCCTGGTACGACAGTACTTC.

This clonotype came up a few times. This rearrangement joins TRBV27 to TRBJ1-5, with D tentatively TRBD1 (5 bases). The V gene lost 1 base and the J gene lost 6 bases, with 13 bases spanning the gap. CDR3 size: 15 residues. Germline V lookup: CDR1 MNHEY, CDR2 SMNVEV (reference sequence). The CDR3 spells CASSLWGKVSQPQHF. DNA for the CDR3: TGTGCCAGCAGTTTATGGGGGAAGGTGAGTCAGCCCCAGCATTTT.

This clonotype was seen only a few times. V usage is TRBV7-9 and J usage is TRBJ2-1; D is perhaps TRBD1 (6 bases). CDR1 is SEHNR, CDR2 FQNEAQ, per germline (reference sequence). This CDR3 is 15 amino acids long. V shed 5 bases and J shed 6 bases, with 17 bases lying between them. The chain's CDR3 is CASSPRQAVPNEQFF. For the CDR3, the DNA is TGTGCCAGCAGCCCCAGACAGGCAGTTCCCAATGAGCAGTTCTTC.

The chain uses TRBV6-2 or TRBV6-3 and TRBJ2-1; TRBD2 might be the D (6 bases). The CDR3 is made up of 14 amino acids. Trimming cost V 5 bases and J 6 bases, with 14 bases left between them. Germline assignment: CDR1 MNHEY and CDR2 SVGEGT. CDR3 region: CASSPTWGGNEQFF. The DNA of the CDR3 is TGTGCCAGCAGTCCAACTTGGGGAGGCAATGAGCAGTTCTTC.

This sequence joins TRBV4-3 and TRBJ2-2; a possible D gene is TRBD2 (6 bases). Germline CDR1 and CDR2: LGHNA and YSLEER. This CDR3 comprises 13 residues. With 3 bases removed from V and 10 bases from J, the gap between germline ends came to 12 bases. DNA of the CDR3: TGCGCCAGCAGCCAGGGGGACTTGGAGGAGCTGTTTTTT. Its translation: CASSQGDLEELFF.

With regard to this clonotype: At one boundary the junction diverges from the germline segment, which might be a read error. The V gene is TRBV10-3, the J gene TRBJ2-3, with unresolved D. Germline lookup yields CDR1 ENHRY and CDR2 SYGVKD. The CDR3 contains 14 residues. CDR3 protein: CAISEGRISDTRYF. The CDR3 DNA is TGTGCCATCAGTGAAGGTAGAATCTCAGATACGCGGTATTTT.

This clonotype was detected a few times. The rearrangement links TRBV27 to TRBJ2-5; perhaps TRBD2 as D (5 bases). V was shortened by 6 bases and J by 1 base, with 18 bases between the two germline ends. This CDR3 spans 16 amino acids. Germline CDR1 and CDR2: MNHEY and SMNVEV (reference sequence). Here the CDR3 DNA reads TGTGCCAGCAGCAGCGGCGACCTTAACCTCCAAGAGACCCAGTACTTC. The encoded protein is CASSSGDLNLQETQYF.

The V and J genes are TRBV7-9 and TRBJ2-2; 8 bases agree with TRBD2. V lost 3 bases, J lost 4 bases, and 4 bases stayed unmatched. CDR1 SEHNR and CDR2 FQNEAQ come from the germline V gene (reference sequence). This CDR3 region has 15 residues. The CDR3 region is CASSFTSGTTGELFF. CDR3 bases: TGTGCCAGCAGCTTTACTAGCGGTACCACCGGGGAGCTGTTTTTT.

The rearrangement uses TRBV6-6 and TRBJ1-4; possible D gene TRBD1, 5 bases. Germline CDR1 reads MNHNY; CDR2 reads SVGAGI (reference sequence). The V end lost 8 bases, the J end lost 0 bases, and 13 bases lay between the germline ends. The CDR3 loop spans 15 amino acids. The CDR3 region has the DNA TGTGCCAGCCTGGGGGAAGGAGCAACTAATGAAAAACTGTTTTTT. Residues: CASLGEGATNEKLFF.